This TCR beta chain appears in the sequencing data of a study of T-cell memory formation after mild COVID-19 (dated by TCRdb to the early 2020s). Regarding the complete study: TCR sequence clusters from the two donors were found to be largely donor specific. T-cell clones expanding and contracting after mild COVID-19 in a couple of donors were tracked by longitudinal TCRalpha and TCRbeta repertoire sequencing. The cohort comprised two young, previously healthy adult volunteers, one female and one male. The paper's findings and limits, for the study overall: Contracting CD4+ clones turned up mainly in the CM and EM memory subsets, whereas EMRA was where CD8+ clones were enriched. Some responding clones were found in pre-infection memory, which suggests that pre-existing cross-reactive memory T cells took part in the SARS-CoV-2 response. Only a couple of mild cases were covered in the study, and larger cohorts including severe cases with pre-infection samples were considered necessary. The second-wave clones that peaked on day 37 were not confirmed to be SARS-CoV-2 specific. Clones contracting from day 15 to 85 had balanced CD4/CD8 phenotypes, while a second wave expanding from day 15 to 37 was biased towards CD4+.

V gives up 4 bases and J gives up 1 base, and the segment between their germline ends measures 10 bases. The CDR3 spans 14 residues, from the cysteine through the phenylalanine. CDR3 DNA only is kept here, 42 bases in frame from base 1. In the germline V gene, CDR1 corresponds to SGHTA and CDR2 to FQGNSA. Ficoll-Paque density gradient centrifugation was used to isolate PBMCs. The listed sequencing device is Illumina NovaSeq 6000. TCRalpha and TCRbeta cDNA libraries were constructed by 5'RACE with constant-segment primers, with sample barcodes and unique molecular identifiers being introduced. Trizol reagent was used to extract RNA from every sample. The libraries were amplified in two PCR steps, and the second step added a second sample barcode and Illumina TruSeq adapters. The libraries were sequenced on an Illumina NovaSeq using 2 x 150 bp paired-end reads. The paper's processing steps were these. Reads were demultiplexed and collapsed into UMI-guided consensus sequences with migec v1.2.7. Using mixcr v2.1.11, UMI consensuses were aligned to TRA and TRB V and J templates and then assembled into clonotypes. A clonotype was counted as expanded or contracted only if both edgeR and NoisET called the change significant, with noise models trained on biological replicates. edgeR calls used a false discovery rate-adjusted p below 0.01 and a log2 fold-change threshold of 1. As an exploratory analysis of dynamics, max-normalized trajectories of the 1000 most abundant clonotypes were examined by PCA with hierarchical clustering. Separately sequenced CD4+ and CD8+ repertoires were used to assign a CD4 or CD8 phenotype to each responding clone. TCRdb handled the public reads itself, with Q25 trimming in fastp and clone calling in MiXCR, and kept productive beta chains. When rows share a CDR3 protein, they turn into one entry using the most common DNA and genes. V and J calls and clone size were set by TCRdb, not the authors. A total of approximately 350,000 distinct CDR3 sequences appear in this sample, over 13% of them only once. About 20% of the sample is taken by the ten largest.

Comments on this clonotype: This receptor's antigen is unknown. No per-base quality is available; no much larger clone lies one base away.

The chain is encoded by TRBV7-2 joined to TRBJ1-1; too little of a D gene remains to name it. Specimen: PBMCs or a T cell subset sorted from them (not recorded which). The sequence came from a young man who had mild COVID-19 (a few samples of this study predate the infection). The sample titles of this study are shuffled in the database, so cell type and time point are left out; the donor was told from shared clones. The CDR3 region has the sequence CASSSAGENTEAFF. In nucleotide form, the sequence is TGTGCCAGCAGCTCAGCTGGGGAGAACACTGAAGCTTTCTTT.